These 2 T cell receptor beta chains share one sample of origin, sequenced in a study of blood T cell repertoires in COVID-19. The method was immunoSEQ multiplex PCR; TCRdb's version includes in-frame clones alone and lacks a portion of them. In the table there are 13,000 to 15,000 clones, roughly 92% of which are singletons. The sequenced sample was peripheral blood. The source is a human donor with active COVID-19. The donor label of this sample is uncertain.

The gene calls are TRBV10-2 and TRBJ2-7; 9 bases align to TRBD1. V lost 0 bases, J lost 5 bases, and 5 bases stayed unmatched. CDR3 length: 15 residues. From germline, CDR1 is WSHSY and CDR2 SAAADI. The CDR3 DNA sequence: TGCGCCAGCAGTGAGTCAGGACAGGGGTTCCACGAGCAGTACTTC. Translated: CASSESGQGFHEQYF.

V usage is TRBV29-1 and J usage is TRBJ2-7; 10 bases align to TRBD1. The CDR3 spans 13 residues. Germline V CDR1 and CDR2: SQVTM, ANQGSEA. With 2 bases clipped from V and 6 bases from J, the junction kept 4 bases outside the gene matches. The CDR3 bases are TGCAGCGTTGAACAAGACAGGGGGCTCGAGCAGTACTTC. It specifies CSVEQDRGLEQYF.